A single sample is the source of the 9 T cell receptor beta chains below, sequenced in a study of regulatory T cells in long-lasting Graves disease. Time point defined: newly diagnosed GD, antithyroid drugs for less than 3 months. RNA from PBMCs was the source of the TCR library. Arm-PCR of CDR3 regions with iRepertoire HTBI primers generated TCR beta libraries. A single record per CDR3 protein comes from TCRdb applying MiXCR to the multiplex PCR reads. The sample has about 560,000 distinct CDR3 sequences; 15% to 20% are singletons. The same data also contributed to another study, on T cells in Graves' hyperthyroidism and ophthalmopathy.

The source was peripheral blood mononuclear cells (PBMCs), collected at new diagnosis, from a patient treated with antithyroid drugs. These receptor sequences come from a man younger than 35 with Graves disease.

Ten or more counts support this clonotype. V and J are TRBV20-1 and TRBJ2-2; TRBD1 agrees at 12 bases. CDR1 and CDR2 from the germline V gene are DFQATT and SNEGSKA (reference sequence). V was clipped by 6 bases and J by 4 bases; unmatched bases: 9. CDR3 length equals 16 residues. The CDR3 reads CSAQGDRGRVTGELFF. The CDR3 DNA is TGCAGTGCCCAAGGGGACAGGGGGCGCGTCACCGGGGAGCTGTTTTTT.

In its sample, this clonotype was seen many times. The chain carries TRBV11-1 and TRBJ2-1; no clear D gene. V lost 1 base and J 8 bases, leaving 6 bases between the germline ends. The V gene's germline CDR1 is SGHAT and CDR2 FQDESV (reference sequence). The CDR3 consists of 12 residues. CDR3 sequence: CASSLVTDEQFF. DNA of the CDR3: TGTGCCAGCAGCTTAGTTACGGATGAGCAGTTCTTC.

CDR3 nucleotides: TGCAGTGCGGTACTAGGAGATACGCAGTATTTT. Translation gives CSAVLGDTQYF. J is TRBJ2-3 and V is TRBV20-1, with D possibly being TRBD2 (5 bases). CDR3 size: 11 residues. V lost 6 bases, J lost 5 bases, and 9 bases lay in between. The germline CDR1 and CDR2 sequences are DFQATT and SNEGSKA (reference sequence).

This clonotype was found many times. The chain links TRBV7-9 to TRBJ2-3; 14 positions agree with TRBD2. CDR3 length: 21 residues. Germline CDR1 and CDR2: SEHNR and FQNEAQ (reference sequence). V trimming: 5 bases; J trimming: 6 bases; junction bases outside the gene matches: 22. In DNA, the CDR3 is TGTGCCAGCAGCGTACGTCACCTGACTAGCGGGAGGGCCTTAAGGCCCGATACGCAGTATTTT. Translation gives CASSVRHLTSGRALRPDTQYF.

There are many counts of this clonotype. This chain connects TRBV12-3 or TRBV12-4 to TRBJ1-1; tentatively, D is TRBD1 (5 bases). This CDR3 contains 15 residues. Trimming removed 2 bases at V and 1 base at J, with 11 bases between. Here the CDR3 reads CASSLMGGGNTEAFF. The CDR3 coding sequence is TGTGCCAGCAGTTTAATGGGGGGTGGGAACACTGAAGCTTTCTTT.

This clonotype came up many times. The chain carries TRBV7-6 and TRBJ2-7, with D possibly TRBD1 on 6 matching bases. The V gene's germline CDR1 is SGHVS and CDR2 FNYEAQ. Deletions cut 2 bases from V and 5 bases from J, with 10 bases between. The CDR3 runs 13 residues. Here the CDR3 DNA reads TGTGCCAGCAGCTTACTTGGGGGCGACGAGCAGTACTTC. Protein: CASSLLGGDEQYF.

Ten or more counts support this clonotype. V and J are TRBV6-1 and TRBJ2-7; TRBD1 aligns across 9 bases. CDR3 length equals 15 residues. The V segment lost 8 bases and the J segment 4 bases; nucleotides outside the gene matches: 12. Germline loops: CDR1 MNHNS, CDR2 SASEGT. CDR3: CASEPHRGLVYEQYF. CDR3 DNA sequence: TGTGCCAGCGAACCACACAGGGGGCTGGTATACGAGCAGTACTTC.

This clonotype showed up just a few times. This chain uses TRBV6-5 with TRBJ1-1; D is unresolved. This CDR3 has 14 amino acids. Germline V CDR1 and CDR2: MNHEY, SVGAGI. V lost 0 bases, J lost 7 bases, and 12 bases lay in between. The CDR3 sequence: CASSYSTAAIEAFF. DNA of the CDR3: TGTGCCAGCAGTTACTCGACGGCAGCCATTGAAGCTTTCTTT.

This clonotype was observed at least ten times. This sequence joins TRBV27 and TRBJ2-1; 11 bases map to TRBD2. After removal of 6 bases from V and 8 bases from J, the junction contained 12 bases not matched to a gene. Germline CDR1 reads MNHEY; CDR2 reads SMNVEV (reference sequence). The CDR3 loop spans 16 amino acids. The CDR3 region has the DNA TGTGCCAGCAGCGGAACAACTAGCGGGAGCGTGTATGAGCAGTTCTTC. As protein: CASSGTTSGSVYEQFF.